This TCR beta chain was sequenced during a study of long-term antiretroviral therapy in people with HIV. This clone was seen once. Its antigen is unknown. General observations from the study: Controls exceeded HIV repertoires in CDR3 length range. ART-treated samples gained diversity yet remained below transplant donor controls. Blood was collected between about 2003 and 2017, possibly under older ART regimens.

Running of the v3.0 immunoSEQ assay took place at survey level. Sequencing used immunoSEQ multiplex PCR; TCRdb keeps in-frame clones, though not all of them. The data hold about 17,000 clones, with about 88% observed a single time. With 0 bases removed from V and 6 bases from J, the gap between germline ends came to 8 bases. CDR3 size: 13 residues. Germline-derived CDR1 and CDR2 are GTSNPN and SVGIG (reference sequence). The chain joins TRBV30 to TRBJ2-2; D is ambiguous. The receptor was derived from a man aged 50-60 years with HIV. The sequencing used unsorted PBMCs, collected 6.9 years after starting antiretroviral therapy. The CDR3 DNA is TGTGCCTGGAGTGTAGGCCGGTCCGGGGAGCTGTTTTTT. Protein: CAWSVGRSGELFF.